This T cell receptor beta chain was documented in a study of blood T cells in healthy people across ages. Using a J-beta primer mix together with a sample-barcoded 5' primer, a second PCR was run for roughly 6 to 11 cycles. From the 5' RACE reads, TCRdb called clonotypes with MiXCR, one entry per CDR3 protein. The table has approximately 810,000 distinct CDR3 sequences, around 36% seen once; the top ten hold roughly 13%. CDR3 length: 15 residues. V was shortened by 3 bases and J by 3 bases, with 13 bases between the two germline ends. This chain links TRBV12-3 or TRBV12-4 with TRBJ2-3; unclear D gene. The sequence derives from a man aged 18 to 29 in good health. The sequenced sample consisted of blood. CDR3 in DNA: TGTGCCAGCAGTTTCCGCCGTTCGGGTACAGATACGCAGTATTTT. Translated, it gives CASSFRRSGTDTQYF.